Below, one T cell receptor (beta chain) is given with its context. Enrollment of patients from Seattle took place during active infection, with longitudinal follow-up. This specimen comes from a study of blood T cell repertoires in COVID-19. Across the study: Samples of COVID-19 (acute and convalescent) were obtained from the United States, Italy and Spain. T cells, B-cell-depleted T cells, or PBMCs supplied cDNA or gDNA.

In the original workflow: Amplification of reference gene primers provided the estimated nucleated cell counts. Produced via immunoSEQ multiplex PCR; TCRdb's table is partial and in-frame only. V, J and clone size were drawn from that table, and D and trimming were deduced from the DNA. The table includes about 240,000 clones, 75% to 85% detected once. This CDR3 contains 13 residues. Trimming pared 6 bases from V and 9 bases from J, leaving 15 bases between. The chain is built from TRBV12-3 or TRBV12-4 and TRBJ2-1; weak D call: TRBD2 (5 bases). Sequencing input: peripheral blood. The TCR comes from a woman older than 75 with COVID-19, enrolled during active disease. CDR3 coding DNA: TGTGCCAGCAGATATAGCGTTCGAGGTGAGCAGTTCTTC. Translation gives CASRYSVRGEQFF.